Each of the 27 T cell receptor beta chains below was sequenced from the same sample in a study of radiotherapy plus CTLA-4 blockade in lung cancer. Some clones are missing from TCRdb's copy, which holds only in-frame ones; the method was immunoSEQ multiplex PCR. The sample carries 48,000 or so clones, 84% recorded once. The sequences come from peripheral blood, collected from a patient treated with radiotherapy plus ipilimumab. These receptors were obtained from a human donor with non-small cell lung cancer whose response to radiotherapy plus ipilimumab could not be evaluated.

Only one count was recorded for this clone. This rearrangement joins TRBV4-2 to TRBJ1-2; TRBD1 is a possible D gene (5 bases). The CDR3 sequence is 16 residues long. From germline, CDR1 is LGHNA and CDR2 YNFKEQ. V was shortened by 0 bases and J by 4 bases, with 15 bases between the two germline ends. The CDR3 DNA reads TGTGCCAGCAGCCAAGATGGTAGGGGCTCCACCTATGGCTACACCTTC. It encodes CASSQDGRGSTYGYTF.

This clone turned up a few times. CDR3 nucleotide sequence: TGCAGCGTAAGGACAGGACAAAATCAGCCCCAGCATTTT. Its translation: CSVRTGQNQPQHF. The chain carries TRBV29-1 and TRBJ1-5, with 7 bases aligning to TRBD1. Germline CDR1 and CDR2: SQVTM and ANQGSEA. The CDR3 is made up of 13 amino acids. V shed 6 bases and J 4 bases; nucleotides not matched to a gene: 6.

The chain employs TRBV28 and TRBJ1-4; 9 bases are shared with TRBD1. Germline V gene data show CDR1 as MDHEN and CDR2 as SYDVKM. V was pared by 6 bases and J by 8 bases, with 10 bases of the junction left unmatched. The CDR3 has 15 amino acids. The CDR3 loop reads CASSRQGGSLEKLFF. CDR3 DNA: TGTGCCAGCAGCCGACAGGGGGGGTCTTTAGAAAAACTGTTTTTT.

The CDR3 is CASSPHRDTANYGYTF. In DNA, the CDR3 is TGTGCCAGCAGCCCGCACCGGGACACCGCTAACTATGGCTACACCTTC. The chain has TRBV9 and TRBJ1-2, with D possibly matching TRBD1 (6 bases). Germline V gives CDR1 SGDLS, CDR2 YYNGEE. The V end was cut by 4 bases, the J end by 0 bases, with 16 bases between. The CDR3 consists of 16 residues.

This chain connects TRBV7-2 to TRBJ2-7, with 15 bases fitting TRBD2. After removal of 4 bases from V and 2 bases from J, the junction contained 9 bases not matched to a gene. The CDR3 totals 18 residues. Germline V gene lookup returns CDR1 SGHTA and CDR2 FQGNSA. CDR3 amino acids: CASSWARTSGRGTYEQYF. The CDR3 bases are TGTGCCAGCAGCTGGGCGAGGACTAGCGGGAGGGGTACCTACGAGCAGTACTTC.

This sequence joins TRBV5-1 and TRBJ2-5, with D tentatively TRBD2 (6 bases). The germline CDR1 and CDR2 sequences are SGHRS and YFSETQ. The ends were cut back, 4 bases at V and 2 bases at J, with 15 bases in the middle. This CDR3 spans 15 amino acids. The DNA of the CDR3 is TGCGCCAGCAGCCGAGGGACTCACACGCAAGAGACCCAGTACTTC. It encodes CASSRGTHTQETQYF.

This clone has a single count. The chain combines TRBV6-1 with TRBJ1-1; 8 positions agree with TRBD1. The length of the CDR3 is 13 residues. V shed 6 bases and J 4 bases; nucleotides not matched to a gene: 4. The germline V gene has CDR1 MNHNS and CDR2 SASEGT. As DNA, the CDR3 is TGTGCCAGCAGCCGACAGGGGAGCACTGAAGCTTTCTTT. It encodes CASSRQGSTEAFF.

This clone rates as medium-sized. The chain has TRBV27 and TRBJ2-7, with 11 positions matching TRBD2. After removal of 4 bases from V and 3 bases from J, the junction contained 11 bases not matched to a gene. The CDR3 runs 17 residues. CDR1 is MNHEY, CDR2 SMNVEV, per germline (reference sequence). The CDR3: CASSSRETSGTLYEQYF. The CDR3 DNA reads TGTGCCAGCAGTTCTAGGGAGACTAGCGGGACCCTCTACGAGCAGTACTTC.

V and J are TRBV27 and TRBJ2-3; 8 nucleotides align to TRBD2. Germline V gives CDR1 MNHEY, CDR2 SMNVEV (reference sequence). The CDR3 is made up of 16 amino acids. Trimming removed 5 bases from V and 5 bases from J; junction bases left unmatched: 12. CDR3: CASSPPWGLEVDTQYF. The CDR3 DNA is TGTGCCAGCAGTCCACCATGGGGACTAGAGGTAGATACGCAGTATTTT.

The genes are TRBV7-2 and TRBJ2-7, with 12 bases lining up with TRBD2. V shed 0 bases, J shed 4 bases, and the junction held 4 bases outside the gene matches. Germline lookup yields CDR1 SGHTA and CDR2 FQGNSA. This CDR3 spans 16 amino acids. CDR3 nucleotide sequence: TGTGCCAGCAGCTTAGCACTAGCGGGAGGCAAGTACGAGCAGTACTTC. As protein: CASSLALAGGKYEQYF.

The chain couples TRBV18 to TRBJ2-1, with D possibly TRBD1 on 6 matching bases. The germline V gene has CDR1 KGHSH and CDR2 LQKENI. CDR3 length: 18 amino acids. V was clipped by 4 bases and J by 2 bases, with 21 bases between them. CDR3 coding DNA: TGTGCCAGCTCACTCAGCACTTACAGGGCCCCGACCTACAATGAGCAGTTCTTC. Translating it yields CASSLSTYRAPTYNEQFF.

The rearrangement links TRBV4-1 to TRBJ2-5; D uncertain. This CDR3 spans 16 amino acids. The germline CDR1 and CDR2 sequences are MGHRA and YSYEKL. Trimming left V 0 bases short and J 0 bases short, with 11 bases between. CDR3 coding DNA: TGCGCCAGCAGCCAAGATCTGCAGTTGTACCAAGAGACCCAGTACTTC. This codes for CASSQDLQLYQETQYF.

The chain is built from TRBV11-2 and TRBJ2-7, with 12 bases fitting TRBD2. Germline V gene sequence: CDR1 SGHAT, CDR2 FQNNGV. The CDR3 is made up of 16 amino acids. The V gene end was trimmed by 4 bases and the J gene end by 5 bases; junction bases not matched to a gene: 9. CDR3 nucleotides: TGTGCCAGCAGCTCACCCCGGACTAGCGGGACGGACGAGCAGTACTTC. Translating it yields CASSSPRTSGTDEQYF.

The chain joins TRBV7-8 to TRBJ1-4; 9 positions match TRBD1. Germline V gene lookup returns CDR1 SGHVS and CDR2 FQNEAQ. The length of the CDR3 is 16 residues. J gave up 5 bases and V 6 bases, and 10 bases lay outside the gene matches. The DNA of the CDR3 is TGTGCCAGCAGATCACAGGGGGCGGGAACCAATGAAAAACTGTTTTTT. The encoded protein is CASRSQGAGTNEKLFF.

The V gene is TRBV7-8, the J gene TRBJ1-2, with TRBD1 matching 8 bases. This CDR3 contains 16 residues. The ends lost 5 bases at V and 2 bases at J; junction bases unmatched: 10. CDR1 and CDR2 (germline): SGHVS, FQNEAQ. Here the CDR3 reads CASSPRGQEVNYGYTF. CDR3 nucleotide sequence: TGTGCCAGCAGCCCAAGGGGACAGGAGGTAAACTATGGCTACACCTTC.

This clone has a single count. The chain is built from TRBV18 and TRBJ1-4; no reliable D call. The V gene's germline CDR1 is KGHSH and CDR2 LQKENI. The CDR3 totals 15 residues. Trimming cost V 3 bases and J 0 bases, with 8 bases left between them. CDR3 amino acids: CASSPYGATNEKLFF. The CDR3 DNA follows: TGTGCCAGCTCACCCTACGGGGCAACTAATGAAAAACTGTTTTTT. Together with reference TRBV18 and TRBJ1-4, the CDR3 gives the full variable domain: NAGVMQNPRHLVRRRGQEARLRCSPMKGHSHVYWYRQLPEEGLKFMVYLQKENIIDESGMPKERFSAEFPKEGPSILRIQQVVRGDSAAYFCASSPYGATNEKLFFGSGTQLSVL.

The chain uses TRBV5-6 and TRBJ1-2; 9 bases map to TRBD1. Germline lookup yields CDR1 SGHDT and CDR2 YYEEEE. The length of the CDR3 is 18 residues. The V gene end was trimmed by 4 bases and the J gene end by 2 bases; junction bases not matched to a gene: 15. The CDR3 reads CASSPIWTGESLNYGYTF. In DNA, the CDR3 is TGTGCCAGCAGCCCAATCTGGACAGGGGAAAGTCTCAACTATGGCTACACCTTC.

V and J are TRBV5-1 and TRBJ2-1, with 8 bases lining up with TRBD1. The J segment lost 7 bases and the V segment lost 0 bases, leaving 6 bases of the junction unmatched. This CDR3 is 15 amino acids long. Germline loops: CDR1 SGHRS, CDR2 YFSETQ. DNA of the CDR3: TGCGCCAGCAGCTTGGAACAGGGGGGTTGGAATGAGCAGTTCTTC. It yields the protein CASSLEQGGWNEQFF.

This chain links TRBV25-1 with TRBJ2-5, with 7 positions matching TRBD1. V lost 5 bases, J lost 4 bases, and 1 base stayed unmatched. The CDR3 runs 12 residues. CDR1 is MGHDK, CDR2 SYGVNS, per germline. As DNA, the CDR3 is TGTGCCAGCAGTAGGGGGCGAGAGACCCAGTACTTC. Protein product: CASSRGRETQYF. The full variable domain, in which reference TRBV25-1 and TRBJ2-5 provide the parts outside the CDR3, is EADIYQTPRYLVIGTGKKITLECSQTMGHDKMYWYQQDPGMELHLIHYSYGVNSTEKGDLSSESTVSRIRTEHFPLTLESARPSHTSQYLCASSRGRETQYFGPGTRLLVL.

This chain connects TRBV19 to TRBJ2-1, with TRBD2 matching 14 bases. CDR1 is LNHDA, CDR2 SQIVND, per germline (reference sequence). The CDR3 loop spans 14 amino acids. With V trimmed by 6 bases and J by 9 bases, 4 bases remained unmatched. DNA for the CDR3: TGTGCCAGTAGAAGACTAGCGGGAGGGACTGAGCAGTTCTTC. Protein: CASRRLAGGTEQFF. The full variable domain, rest sourced from reference TRBV19 and TRBJ2-1, is DGGITQSPKYLFRKEGQNVTLSCEQNLNHDAMYWYRQDPGQGLRLIYYSQIVNDFQKGDIAEGYSVSREKKESFPLTVTSAQKNPTAFYLCASRRLAGGTEQFFGPGTRLTVL.

Here the CDR3 DNA reads TGTGCCAGCAGCCCCCAAGGAGGGAGCGAGCAGTACTTC. Translating it yields CASSPQGGSEQYF. The chain links TRBV7-2 to TRBJ2-7; a possible D gene is TRBD2 (6 bases). This CDR3 has 13 residues. From germline, CDR1 is SGHTA and CDR2 FQGNSA. With 5 bases removed from V and 6 bases from J, the gap between germline ends came to 14 bases.

V usage is TRBV28 and J usage is TRBJ1-2; the D gene is possibly TRBD1 (6 bases). The CDR3 has 14 amino acids. CDR1 is MDHEN, CDR2 SYDVKM, per germline. Trimming stripped 3 bases from V and 7 bases from J, with 15 bases between. This chain's CDR3 is CASSFLQGRVGYTF. The CDR3 bases are TGTGCCAGCAGTTTTCTACAGGGCCGGGTTGGCTACACCTTC.

The rearrangement joins TRBV6-1 to TRBJ1-4; 8 positions agree with TRBD1. V shed 6 bases, J shed 6 bases, and the junction held 6 bases outside the gene matches. Germline values: CDR1 MNHNS, CDR2 SASEGT. CDR3 length equals 14 residues. CDR3 nucleotides: TGTGCCAGCAGAACCAGGGGGCTGGATGAAAAACTGTTTTTT. It encodes CASRTRGLDEKLFF.

The rearrangement joins TRBV5-1 to TRBJ1-4; D perhaps matches TRBD1 (6 bases). Trimming left V 2 bases short and J 4 bases short, with 9 bases between. CDR1 is SGHRS and CDR2 is YFSETQ in the germline V gene. The CDR3 loop spans 14 amino acids. This CDR3 reads CASSFTGNNEKLFF. Written as DNA, the CDR3 is TGCGCCAGCAGCTTTACAGGGAATAATGAAAAACTGTTTTTT.

This chain uses TRBV2 with TRBJ2-7; 7 bases line up with TRBD1. Losses at the gene ends were 5 bases for V and 0 bases for J; bases not matched to a gene: 4. CDR1 SNHLY and CDR2 FYNNEI come from the germline V gene. CDR3 length equals 14 residues. This CDR3 is CASSRGGGSYEQYF. The DNA for the CDR3 is TGTGCCAGCAGTAGAGGGGGCGGCTCCTACGAGCAGTACTTC.

This clone was detected once. V gene TRBV11-3 combines with J gene TRBJ2-3; D gene unclear. Germline CDR1 and CDR2: SGHNT and YENEEA. The ends were cut back, 1 base at V and 1 base at J, with 9 bases in the middle. The CDR3 runs 15 residues. CDR3 sequence: CASSLGVAGTDTQYF. The CDR3 nucleotides read TGTGCCAGCAGCTTAGGGGTAGCTGGCACAGATACGCAGTATTTT.

This chain links TRBV13 with TRBJ2-1; TRBD2 matches at 10 bases. J was trimmed by 6 bases and V by 5 bases; bases with no gene match: 7. This CDR3 contains 15 residues. CDR1 and CDR2 from the germline V gene are PRHDT and FYEKMQ (reference sequence). CDR3 sequence (DNA): TGTGCCAGCAGCCCTCATTCTAGCGGGAGCAATGAGCAGTTCTTC. Protein product: CASSPHSSGSNEQFF.